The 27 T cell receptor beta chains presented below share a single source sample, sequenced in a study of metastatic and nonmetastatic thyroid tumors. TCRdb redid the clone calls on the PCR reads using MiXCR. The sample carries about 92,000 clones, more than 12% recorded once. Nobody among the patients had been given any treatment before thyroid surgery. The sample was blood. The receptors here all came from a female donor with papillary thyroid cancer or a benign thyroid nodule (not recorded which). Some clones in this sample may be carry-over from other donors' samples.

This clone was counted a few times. The CDR3 reads CASSRGDPGGNEQFF. DNA of the CDR3: TGTGCCAGCAGTCGCGGGGACCCTGGCGGCAATGAGCAGTTCTTC. The chain recombines TRBV6-1 with TRBJ2-1, with a possible D match to TRBD2 (6 bases). Trimming removed 5 bases from V and 6 bases from J, with 17 bases in between. CDR1 and CDR2 from the germline V gene are MNHNS and SASEGT. The CDR3 has 15 amino acids.

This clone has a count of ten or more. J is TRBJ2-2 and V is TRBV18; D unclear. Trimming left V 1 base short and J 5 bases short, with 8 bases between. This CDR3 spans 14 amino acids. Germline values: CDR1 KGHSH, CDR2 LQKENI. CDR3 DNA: TGTGCCAGCTCACCACTCACTTTAACCGGGGAGCTGTTTTTT. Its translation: CASSPLTLTGELFF.

As DNA, the CDR3 is TGTGCCAGCAGCTTAGAGGGGCGGGGCTACAATGAGCAGTTCTTC. Amino acid sequence: CASSLEGRGYNEQFF. The J gene is TRBJ2-1, the V gene TRBV11-2; a possible D gene is TRBD2 (6 bases). Germline CDR1 SGHAT, CDR2 FQNNGV. This CDR3 contains 15 residues. Deletions cut 0 bases from V and 3 bases from J, with 9 bases between.

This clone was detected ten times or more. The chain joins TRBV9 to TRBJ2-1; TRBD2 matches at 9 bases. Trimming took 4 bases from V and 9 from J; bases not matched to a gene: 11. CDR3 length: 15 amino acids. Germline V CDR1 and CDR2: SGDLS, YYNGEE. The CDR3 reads CASSISGGPRVEQFF. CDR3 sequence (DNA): TGTGCCAGCAGCATTAGCGGGGGCCCACGGGTTGAGCAGTTCTTC.

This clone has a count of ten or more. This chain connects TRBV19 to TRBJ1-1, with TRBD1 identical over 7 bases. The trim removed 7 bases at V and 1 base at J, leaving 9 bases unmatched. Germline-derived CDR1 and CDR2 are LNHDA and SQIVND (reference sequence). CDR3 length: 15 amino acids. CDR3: CASTVGGGRNTEAFF. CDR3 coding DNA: TGTGCCAGTACAGTAGGGGGCGGGAGGAACACTGAAGCTTTCTTT.

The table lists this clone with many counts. Here the CDR3 reads CASSLGVDEQYF. The CDR3 region has the DNA TGCGCCAGCAGCTTGGGGGTGGACGAGCAGTACTTC. The V and J genes are TRBV5-1 and TRBJ2-7; D is uncertain. The CDR3 has 12 amino acids. V gave up 0 bases and J gave up 5 bases, with 6 bases separating them. Germline CDR1 and CDR2: SGHRS and YFSETQ.

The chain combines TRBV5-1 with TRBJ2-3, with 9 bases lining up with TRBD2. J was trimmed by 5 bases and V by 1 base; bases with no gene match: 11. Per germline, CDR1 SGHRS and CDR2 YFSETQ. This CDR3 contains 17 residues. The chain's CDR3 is CASSLNTAGGPQDTQYF. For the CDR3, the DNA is TGCGCCAGCAGCTTGAATACGGCGGGGGGGCCACAAGATACGCAGTATTTT.

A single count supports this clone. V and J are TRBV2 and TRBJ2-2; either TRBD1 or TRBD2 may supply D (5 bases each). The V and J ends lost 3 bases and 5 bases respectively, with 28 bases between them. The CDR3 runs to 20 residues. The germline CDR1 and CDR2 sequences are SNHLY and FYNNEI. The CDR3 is CASSEGVYATRHGQTGELFF. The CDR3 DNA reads TGTGCCAGCAGTGAGGGGGTGTATGCGACGAGACATGGACAAACCGGGGAGCTGTTTTTT.

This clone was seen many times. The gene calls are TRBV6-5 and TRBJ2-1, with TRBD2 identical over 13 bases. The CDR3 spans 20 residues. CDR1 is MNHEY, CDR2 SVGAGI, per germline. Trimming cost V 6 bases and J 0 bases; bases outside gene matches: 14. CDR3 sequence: CASSRPTSGGPISSYNEQFF. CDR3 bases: TGTGCCAGCAGCCGTCCGACTAGCGGGGGGCCAATAAGCTCCTACAATGAGCAGTTCTTC.

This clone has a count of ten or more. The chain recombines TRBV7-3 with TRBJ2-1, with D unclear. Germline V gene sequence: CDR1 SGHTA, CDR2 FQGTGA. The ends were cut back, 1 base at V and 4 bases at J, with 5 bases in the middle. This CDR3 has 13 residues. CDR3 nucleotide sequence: TGTGCCAGCAGCTTAAGGATTTACAATGAGCAGTTCTTC. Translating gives CASSLRIYNEQFF. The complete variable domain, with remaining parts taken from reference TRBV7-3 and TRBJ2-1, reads GAGVSQTPSNKVTEKGKYVELRCDPISGHTALYWYRQSLGQGPEFLIYFQGTGAADDSGLPNDRFFAVRPEGSVSTLKIQRTERGDSAVYLCASSLRIYNEQFFGPGTRLTVL.

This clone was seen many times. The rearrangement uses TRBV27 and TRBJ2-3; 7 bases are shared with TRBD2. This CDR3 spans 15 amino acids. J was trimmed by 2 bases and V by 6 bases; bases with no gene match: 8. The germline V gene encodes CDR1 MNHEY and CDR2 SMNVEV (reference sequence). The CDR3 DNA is TGTGCCAGCAGCCTGCGGGGGAACCCCACAGATACGCAGTATTTT. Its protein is CASSLRGNPTDTQYF.

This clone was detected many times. CDR3 residues: CASSLLAGGYNEQFF. DNA for the CDR3: TGTGCCAGCAGTTTACTGGCAGGGGGCTACAATGAGCAGTTCTTC. The chain recombines TRBV28 with TRBJ2-1; 7 bases are a match to TRBD1. CDR3 length: 15 residues. V trimming: 2 bases; J trimming: 3 bases; junction bases outside the gene matches: 4. Germline V gene sequence: CDR1 MDHEN, CDR2 SYDVKM. Full variable domain (remainder filled in from reference TRBV28 and TRBJ2-1): DVKVTQSSRYLVKRTGEKVFLECVQDMDHENMFWYRQDPGLGLRLIYFSYDVKMKEKGDIPEGYSVSREKKERFSLILESASTNQTSMYLCASSLLAGGYNEQFFGPGTRLTVL.

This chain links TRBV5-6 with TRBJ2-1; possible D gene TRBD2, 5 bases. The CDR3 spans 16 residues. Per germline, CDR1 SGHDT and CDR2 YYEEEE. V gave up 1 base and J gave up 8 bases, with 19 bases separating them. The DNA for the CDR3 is TGTGCCAGCAGCTTGTTAAGCAGTTGGGCGGGCCATGAGCAGTTCTTC. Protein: CASSLLSSWAGHEQFF.

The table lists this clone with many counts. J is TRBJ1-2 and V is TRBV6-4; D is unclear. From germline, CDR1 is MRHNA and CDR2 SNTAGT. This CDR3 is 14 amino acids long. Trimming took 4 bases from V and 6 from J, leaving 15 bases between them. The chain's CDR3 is CASSAPGNPHGYTF. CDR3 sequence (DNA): TGTGCCAGCAGTGCCCCCGGGAACCCCCATGGCTACACCTTC.

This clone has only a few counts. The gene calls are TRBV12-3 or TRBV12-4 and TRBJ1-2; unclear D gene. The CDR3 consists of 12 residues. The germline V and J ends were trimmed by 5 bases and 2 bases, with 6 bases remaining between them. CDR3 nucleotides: TGTGCCAGCAGTCCAGACAACTATGGCTACACCTTC. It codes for CASSPDNYGYTF.

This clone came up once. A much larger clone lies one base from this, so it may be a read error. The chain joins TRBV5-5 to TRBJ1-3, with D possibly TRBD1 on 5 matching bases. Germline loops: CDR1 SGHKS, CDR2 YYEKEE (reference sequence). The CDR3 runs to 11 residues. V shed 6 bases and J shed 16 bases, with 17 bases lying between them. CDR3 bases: TGTGCCAGCACCGACGGGGGGAGGACTTATTTT. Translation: CASTDGGRTYF. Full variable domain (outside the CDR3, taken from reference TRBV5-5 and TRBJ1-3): DAGVTQSPTHLIKTRGQQVTLRCSPISGHKSVSWYQQVLGQGPQFIFQYYEKEERGRGNFPDRFSARQFPNYSSELNVNALLLGDSALYLCASTDGGRTYFGEGSWLTVV.

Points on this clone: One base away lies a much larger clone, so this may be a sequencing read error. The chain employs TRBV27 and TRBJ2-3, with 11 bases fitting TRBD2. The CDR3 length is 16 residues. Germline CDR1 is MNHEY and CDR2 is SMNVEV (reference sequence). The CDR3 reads CASSITSGGPTDRQYF. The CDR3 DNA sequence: TGTGCCAGCAGTATTACTAGCGGGGGCCCCACAGATAGGCAGTATTTT.

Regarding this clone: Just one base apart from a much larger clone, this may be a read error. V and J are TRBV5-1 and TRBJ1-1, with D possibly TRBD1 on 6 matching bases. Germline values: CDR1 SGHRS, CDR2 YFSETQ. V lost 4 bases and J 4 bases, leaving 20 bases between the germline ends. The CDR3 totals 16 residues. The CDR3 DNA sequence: TGCGCCAGCAGCATGTTTACAGGGACCCCGGTCACTGAAGCTTTCTTT. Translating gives CASSMFTGTPVTEAFF.

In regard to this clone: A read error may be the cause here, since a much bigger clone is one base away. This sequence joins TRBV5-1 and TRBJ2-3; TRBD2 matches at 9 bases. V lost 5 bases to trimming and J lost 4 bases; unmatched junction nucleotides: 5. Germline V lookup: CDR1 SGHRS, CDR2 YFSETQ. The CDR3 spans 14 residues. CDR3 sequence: CASSLAGCPDTQYF. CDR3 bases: TGCGCCAGCAGTCTAGCGGGGTGCCCAGATACGCAGTATTTT.

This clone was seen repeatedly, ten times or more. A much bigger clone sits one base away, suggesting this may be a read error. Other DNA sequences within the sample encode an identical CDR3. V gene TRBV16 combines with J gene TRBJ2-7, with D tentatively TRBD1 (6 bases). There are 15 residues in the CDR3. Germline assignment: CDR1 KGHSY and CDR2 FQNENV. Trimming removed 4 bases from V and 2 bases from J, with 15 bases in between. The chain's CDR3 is CASSRGQATAYEQYF. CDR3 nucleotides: TGTGCCAGCAGCCGGGGGCAGGCCACGGCCTACGAGCAGTACTTC.

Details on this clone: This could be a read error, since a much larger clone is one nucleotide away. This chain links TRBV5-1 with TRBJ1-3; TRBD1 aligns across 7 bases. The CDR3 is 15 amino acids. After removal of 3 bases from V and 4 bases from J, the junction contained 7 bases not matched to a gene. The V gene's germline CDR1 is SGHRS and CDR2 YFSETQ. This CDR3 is CASSYQGVGGNTIYF. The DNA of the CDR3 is TGCGCCAGCAGCTACCAGGGGGTGGGAGGAAACACCATATATTTT.

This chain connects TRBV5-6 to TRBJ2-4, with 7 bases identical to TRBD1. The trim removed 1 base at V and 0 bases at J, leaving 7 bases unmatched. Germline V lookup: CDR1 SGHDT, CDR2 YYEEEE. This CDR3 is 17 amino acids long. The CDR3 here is CASSLYPTGSAKNIQYF. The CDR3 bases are TGTGCCAGCAGCTTGTATCCGACAGGGTCAGCCAAAAACATTCAGTACTTC.

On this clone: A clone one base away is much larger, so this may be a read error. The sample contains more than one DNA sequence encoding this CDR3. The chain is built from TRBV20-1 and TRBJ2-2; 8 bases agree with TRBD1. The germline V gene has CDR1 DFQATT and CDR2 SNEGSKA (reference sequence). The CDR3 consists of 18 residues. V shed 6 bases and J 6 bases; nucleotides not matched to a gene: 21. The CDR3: CSATPPSGTGGFPGELFF. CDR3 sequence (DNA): TGCAGTGCCACTCCACCCTCCGGTACAGGGGGATTCCCCGGGGAGCTGTTTTTT.

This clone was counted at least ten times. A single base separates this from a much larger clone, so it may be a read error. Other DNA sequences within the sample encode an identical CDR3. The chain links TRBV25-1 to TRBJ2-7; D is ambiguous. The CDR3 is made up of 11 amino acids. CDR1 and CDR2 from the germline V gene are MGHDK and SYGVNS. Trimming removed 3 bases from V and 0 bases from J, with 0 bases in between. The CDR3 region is CASSDSYEQYF. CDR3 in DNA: TGTGCCAGCAGTGACTCCTACGAGCAGTACTTC.

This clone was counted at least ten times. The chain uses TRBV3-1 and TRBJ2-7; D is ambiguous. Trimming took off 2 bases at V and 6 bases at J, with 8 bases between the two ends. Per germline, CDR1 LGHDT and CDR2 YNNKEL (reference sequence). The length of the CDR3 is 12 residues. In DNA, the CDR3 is TGTGCCAGCAGCCAATCTGTGGGCGAGCAGTACTTC. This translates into CASSQSVGEQYF.

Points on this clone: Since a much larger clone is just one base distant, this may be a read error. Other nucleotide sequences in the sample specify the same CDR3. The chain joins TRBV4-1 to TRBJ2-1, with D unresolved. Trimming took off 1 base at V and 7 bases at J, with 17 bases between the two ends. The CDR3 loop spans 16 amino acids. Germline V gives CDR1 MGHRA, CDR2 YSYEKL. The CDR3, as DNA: TGCGCCAGCAGCCAAGTGGGGAAACGAAGAACAAATGAGCAGTTCTTC. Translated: CASSQVGKRRTNEQFF.

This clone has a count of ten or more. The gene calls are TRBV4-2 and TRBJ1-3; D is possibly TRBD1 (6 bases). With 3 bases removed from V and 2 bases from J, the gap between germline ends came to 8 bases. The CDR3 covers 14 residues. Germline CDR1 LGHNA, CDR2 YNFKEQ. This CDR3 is CASSQRGAGNTIYF. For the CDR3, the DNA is TGTGCCAGCAGCCAGAGGGGGGCTGGAAACACCATATATTTT.